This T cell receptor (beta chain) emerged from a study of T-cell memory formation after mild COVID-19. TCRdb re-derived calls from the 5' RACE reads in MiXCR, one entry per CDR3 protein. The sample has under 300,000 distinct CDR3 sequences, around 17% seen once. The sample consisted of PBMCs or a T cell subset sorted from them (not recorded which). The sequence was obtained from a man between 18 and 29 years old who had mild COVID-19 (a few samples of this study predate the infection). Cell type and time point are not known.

In DNA, the CDR3 is TGTGCCAGTAGTAGTCGGAGGGCTTCAGAGACCCAGTACTTC. Amino acids: CASSSRRASETQYF. V usage is TRBV19 and J usage is TRBJ2-5, with a tentative D call TRBD2 (6 bases). Germline assignment: CDR1 LNHDA and CDR2 SQIVND (reference sequence). This CDR3 comprises 14 residues. Deletions cut 4 bases from V and 4 bases from J, with 13 bases between.